Below are 26 T cell receptor beta chains sequenced from a single sample in a study of blood T cells in healthy people across ages. Alongside a J-beta primer mix, a sample-barcoded 5' primer served in a second PCR lasting roughly 7 to 12 cycles. One entry per CDR3 protein results from TCRdb running MiXCR on the 5' RACE reads. The sample includes approximately 1.5 million distinct CDR3 sequences, about 32% of them seen just once. Sequencing input: blood. These receptor sequences come from a woman aged 30 to 39 in good health.

The chain uses TRBV28 and TRBJ2-7; D gene unclear. CDR1 and CDR2 (germline): MDHEN, SYDVKM. With 6 bases removed from V and 3 bases from J, the gap between germline ends came to 9 bases. The CDR3 sequence is 12 residues long. The CDR3 DNA sequence: TGTGCCAGCAGGCCCCATCTCTACGAGCAGTACTTC. Protein: CASRPHLYEQYF.

In regard to this clonotype: A much larger clone sits a single nucleotide away, making a read error possible. This rearrangement joins TRBV20-1 to TRBJ2-7; 8 nucleotides agree with TRBD2. The length of the CDR3 is 14 residues. Germline-derived CDR1 and CDR2 are DFQATT and SNEGSKA (reference sequence). V trimming: 3 bases; J trimming: 6 bases; junction bases outside the gene matches: 10. The CDR3 DNA reads TGCAGTGCTAGGCGGACTAGCCCTTTCTGCGAGCAGTACTTC. This codes for CSARRTSPFCEQYF.

V is TRBV29-1 and J is TRBJ2-3; TRBD1 might be the D (5 bases). The CDR3 is 15 residues long. The ends were cut back, 7 bases at V and 2 bases at J, with 19 bases in the middle. Germline assignment: CDR1 SQVTM and CDR2 ANQGSEA. CDR3 in DNA: TGCAGCGGCACCGTCTTAAGGGGAAACACAGATACGCAGTATTTT. Translating it yields CSGTVLRGNTDTQYF.

V is TRBV7-9 and J is TRBJ1-1; 7 bases align to TRBD1. Germline V gives CDR1 SEHNR, CDR2 FQNEAQ (reference sequence). CDR3 length equals 16 residues. V dropped 4 bases and J dropped 1; count of bases not matched to a gene: 9. The DNA for the CDR3 is TGTGCCAGCAGCTCGAACCCCGGGACAGAGAACACTGAAGCTTTCTTT. Translation gives CASSSNPGTENTEAFF.

V and J are TRBV30 and TRBJ1-2; D gene uncertain. Trimming left V 2 bases short and J 8 bases short, with 15 bases between. This CDR3 is built from 13 residues. Germline CDR1 and CDR2: GTSNPN and SVGIG (reference sequence). CDR3 sequence: CAWSLRQEGGYTF. The CDR3 DNA sequence: TGTGCCTGGAGTCTTCGGCAGGAGGGCGGCTACACCTTC.

This sequence joins TRBV6-1 and TRBJ2-7, with D possibly TRBD2 on 6 matching bases. V was trimmed by 5 bases and J by 0 bases, leaving 17 bases between them. This CDR3 has 16 amino acids. From germline, CDR1 is MNHNS and CDR2 SASEGT. The chain's CDR3 is CASSPRMGGNSYEQYF. For the CDR3, the DNA is TGTGCCAGCAGTCCGCGAATGGGCGGGAACTCCTACGAGCAGTACTTC.

V and J are TRBV6-1 and TRBJ1-4; 7 bases match TRBD1. This CDR3 comprises 15 residues. V shed 3 bases and J 4 bases; nucleotides not matched to a gene: 5. Germline V CDR1 and CDR2: MNHNS, SASEGT. Written as DNA, the CDR3 is TGTGCCAGCAGTGACCGGACAGGACTTAATGAAAAACTGTTTTTT. Encoded protein: CASSDRTGLNEKLFF.

Ten or more counts support this clonotype. The CDR3 is CSVVEVEQYF. The CDR3 DNA is TGCAGCGTCGTAGAAGTCGAGCAGTACTTC. The chain links TRBV29-1 to TRBJ2-7; no firm D call. Germline CDR1 reads SQVTM; CDR2 reads ANQGSEA. V lost 6 bases and J lost 6, with 9 bases in between. This CDR3 has 10 residues.

This clonotype occurred many times. V gene TRBV6-2 or TRBV6-3 combines with J gene TRBJ2-7; no firm D call. This CDR3 comprises 12 residues. Germline loops: CDR1 MNHEY, CDR2 SVGEGT. V was cut by 6 bases and J by 3 bases, with 9 bases left in between. DNA for the CDR3: TGTGCCAGCAGCCTACAAGACTACGAGCAGTACTTC. Protein sequence: CASSLQDYEQYF.

This sequence joins TRBV5-1 and TRBJ1-2; D gene ambiguous. Trimming shortened V by 0 bases and J by 6 bases, and 12 bases separated the two germline ends. Looked up from germline, CDR1 is SGHRS and CDR2 is YFSETQ. The CDR3 runs 14 residues. CDR3 protein: CASSLATGVDGYTF. The CDR3 DNA reads as TGCGCCAGCAGCTTGGCCACGGGTGTGGATGGCTACACCTTC.

This clonotype appeared many times. The gene calls are TRBV10-3 and TRBJ2-3, with 8 nucleotides matching TRBD1. V lost 7 bases and J lost 3; bases outside the gene matches: 9. The CDR3 contains 15 residues. Per germline, CDR1 ENHRY and CDR2 SYGVKD. The CDR3 DNA reads as TGTGCCATCACCCCTGCAGGGGGCCGGACAGATACGCAGTATTTT. Translation: CAITPAGGRTDTQYF.

This clonotype was recorded once. The chain joins TRBV20-1 to TRBJ2-2, with D tentatively TRBD1 or TRBD2 (5 bases each). Per germline, CDR1 DFQATT and CDR2 SNEGSKA (reference sequence). V was trimmed by 2 bases and J by 0 bases, leaving 13 bases between them. This CDR3 has 16 amino acids. The CDR3 spells CSARPWDHTNTGELFF. The DNA for the CDR3 is TGCAGTGCTAGACCCTGGGACCACACGAACACCGGGGAGCTGTTTTTT.

This clonotype is a singleton in its sample. The CDR3 DNA follows: TGTGCCAGCAGCCGGGGACATCACTACGAGCAGTACTTC. Protein product: CASSRGHHYEQYF. V gene TRBV6-5 combines with J gene TRBJ2-4, with D possibly matching TRBD1 (6 bases). The J call may be mistaken, given a closer DNA end match to TRBJ2-7. The CDR3 has 13 residues. Looked up from germline, CDR1 is MNHEY and CDR2 is SVGAGI.

This chain uses TRBV20-1 with TRBJ2-1; 13 positions match TRBD2. The germline gives CDR1 DFQATT, CDR2 SNEGSKA (reference sequence). V lost 0 bases, J lost 4 bases, and 18 bases stayed unmatched. The CDR3 has 21 amino acids. CDR3 DNA sequence: TGCAGTGCTAGAGATCTCATTGGACTAGCGGGAGCCGCGAGGGCATACAATGAGCAGTTCTTC. Encoded protein: CSARDLIGLAGAARAYNEQFF.

This chain links TRBV6-6 with TRBJ2-2; D unresolved. Trimming left V 6 bases short and J 0 bases short, with 5 bases between. CDR1 is MNHNY and CDR2 is SVGAGI in the germline V gene (reference sequence). The CDR3 has 13 amino acids. The CDR3 loop is CASRIANTGELFF. CDR3 sequence (DNA): TGTGCCAGCAGAATAGCGAACACCGGGGAGCTGTTTTTT.

This chain connects TRBV5-6 to TRBJ2-3, with D possibly matching TRBD2 (5 bases). The CDR3 is 15 amino acids. V shed 4 bases and J shed 1 base, with 13 bases lying between them. The germline V gene has CDR1 SGHDT and CDR2 YYEEEE. The CDR3 is CASSPGSWGTDTQYF. CDR3 nucleotides: TGTGCCAGCAGCCCGGGGTCCTGGGGCACAGATACGCAGTATTTT.

This clonotype came up a few times. The chain has TRBV5-1 and TRBJ2-1; D remains unclear. With 4 bases removed from V and 2 bases from J, the gap between germline ends came to 16 bases. CDR3 length equals 16 residues. The germline gives CDR1 SGHRS, CDR2 YFSETQ. The CDR3 nucleotides read TGCGCCAGCAGCCCTGGAATGGGGATTACCTACAATGAGCAGTTCTTC. Protein product: CASSPGMGITYNEQFF.

This clonotype was observed at least ten times. The CDR3 is CSAPPQGFGGNYGYTF. CDR3 in DNA: TGCAGTGCTCCCCCGCAGGGGTTCGGGGGTAACTATGGCTACACCTTC. This chain joins TRBV20-1 and TRBJ1-2; a weak D match, TRBD1 (6 bases). The CDR3 consists of 16 residues. Trimming cost V 5 bases and J 1 base, with 20 bases left between them. Germline V gene sequence: CDR1 DFQATT, CDR2 SNEGSKA (reference sequence).

This clonotype was counted many times. The chain couples TRBV29-1 to TRBJ2-3; 8 nucleotides match TRBD2. V shed 4 bases, J shed 3 bases, and the junction held 15 bases outside the gene matches. CDR1 and CDR2 from the germline V gene are SQVTM and ANQGSEA. This CDR3 is 17 amino acids long. CDR3 sequence (DNA): TGCAGCGTTGTCTCCGGGAGGGCCCAAATGGGGACAGATACGCAGTATTTT. It translates to CSVVSGRAQMGTDTQYF.

V gene TRBV9 combines with J gene TRBJ2-5; TRBD2 might be the D (6 bases). Gene TRBJ2-7 matches the end of the DNA better, so the J call may be wrong. The CDR3 extends over 14 amino acids. CDR1 is SGDLS and CDR2 is YYNGEE in the germline V gene. CDR3 nucleotide sequence: TGTGCCAGCAGCGTAGCTGGAGGGTTTGACGAGCAGTACTTC. It encodes CASSVAGGFDEQYF.

V gene TRBV2 combines with J gene TRBJ2-1; 11 bases are shared with TRBD2. Germline-derived CDR1 and CDR2 are SNHLY and FYNNEI. This CDR3 is built from 15 residues. Trimming cost V 7 bases and J 3 bases; bases outside gene matches: 5. CDR3 in DNA: TGTGCCAGCACCAAGGGACTAGCGGTCTACAATGAGCAGTTCTTC. As protein: CASTKGLAVYNEQFF.

The sample holds a few counts of this clonotype. One end of the junction is discordant with germline, which a read error may explain. CDR3 nucleotide sequence: TGCGCCAGCGCCGGCAGCGCCAATGAAGAACTGTTTTTT. It is translated as CASAGSANEELFF. This rearrangement joins TRBV10-2 to TRBJ1-4; D gene ambiguous. The germline V gene encodes CDR1 WSHSY and CDR2 SAAADI. The CDR3 has 13 amino acids.

The V and J genes are TRBV28 and TRBJ1-4; D is undetermined. The germline V gene has CDR1 MDHEN and CDR2 SYDVKM. There are 14 residues in the CDR3. V gave up 4 bases and J gave up 8 bases, with 14 bases separating them. The chain's CDR3 is CASSSAGLGEKLFF. In nucleotides, the CDR3 is TGTGCCAGCAGTTCCGCGGGGTTGGGGGAAAAACTGTTTTTT.

This clonotype appeared a few times. DNA for the CDR3: TGCAGTGCTAGCTCTTACTGGACCCTATCCGGCAGGAATTTTTATTACGAGCAGTACTTC. It is translated as CSASSYWTLSGRNFYYEQYF. J is TRBJ2-7 and V is TRBV20-1; D gene unclear. Germline assignment: CDR1 DFQATT and CDR2 SNEGSKA (reference sequence). There are 20 residues in the CDR3. Trimming left V 3 bases short and J 4 bases short, with 34 bases between.

This clonotype was picked up a small number of times. The chain recombines TRBV10-1 with TRBJ2-5; D is possibly TRBD1 (6 bases). The V and J ends lost 6 bases and 5 bases respectively, with 13 bases between them. The germline V gene encodes CDR1 WNHNN and CDR2 SYGVQD (reference sequence). The CDR3 loop spans 13 amino acids. The chain's CDR3 is CASSPGQFETQYF. Here the CDR3 DNA reads TGCGCCAGCAGCCCCGGACAGTTCGAGACCCAGTACTTC.

This chain links TRBV18 with TRBJ2-7, with TRBD2 identical over 7 bases. The J call may be wrong; the DNA end is better matched by TRBJ2-5. Per the germline V gene, CDR1 is KGHSH and CDR2 is LQKENI. The CDR3 has 14 amino acids. The CDR3, as DNA: TGTGCCAGCTCACCGACAACAGCGGGGGAGACCCAGTACTTC. It translates to CASSPTTAGETQYF.